The 22 T cell receptor beta chains given below trace back to one sample, sequenced in a study of control samples from healthy donors and cancer patients. Profiled with immunoSEQ multiplex PCR; TCRdb holds only in-frame clones, not every one. The table records some 100,000 clones, roughly 92% of them present only once. Sequencing was performed on blood. These receptors were taken from a human donor in good health. The donor label of this sample is uncertain.

The rearrangement links TRBV28 to TRBJ2-1, with 10 nucleotides matching TRBD1. J gave up 8 bases and V 3 bases, and 4 bases lay outside the gene matches. This CDR3 comprises 14 residues. Germline-derived CDR1 and CDR2 are MDHEN and SYDVKM. CDR3 region: CASSFRQGADEQFF. The DNA for the CDR3 is TGTGCCAGCAGTTTCAGACAGGGGGCCGATGAGCAGTTCTTC.

The V and J genes are TRBV27 and TRBJ1-1; D possibly corresponds to TRBD1 (6 bases). The CDR3 extends over 15 amino acids. Germline CDR1 MNHEY, CDR2 SMNVEV (reference sequence). V was cut by 7 bases and J by 1 base, with 16 bases left in between. The CDR3 loop is CASNPLWGANTEAFF. CDR3 sequence (DNA): TGTGCCAGCAACCCCCTCTGGGGGGCGAACACTGAAGCTTTCTTT.

The V gene is TRBV28, the J gene TRBJ2-1; D unclear. Germline CDR1 is MDHEN and CDR2 is SYDVKM. The CDR3 length is 12 residues. Trimming shortened V by 5 bases and J by 7 bases, and 9 bases separated the two germline ends. CDR3 in DNA: TGTGCCAGCAGTAGTCGGCCGAATGAGCAGTTCTTC. This gives the protein CASSSRPNEQFF.

The J gene is TRBJ2-2, the V gene TRBV5-1, with 11 bases matching TRBD1. Per germline, CDR1 SGHRS and CDR2 YFSETQ. Trimming removed 4 bases from V and 8 bases from J; junction bases left unmatched: 7. The CDR3 has 15 residues. This chain's CDR3 is CASSGGTGGAGELFF. The CDR3 coding sequence is TGCGCCAGCAGCGGAGGGACAGGGGGAGCGGGGGAGCTGTTTTTT.

This clone was picked up a small number of times. The V gene is TRBV1, the J gene TRBJ2-2. TRBV1 is shown as a pseudogene. This CDR3 has 16 residues. The CDR3 loop reads CTSSQGEGSNTGELFF. The CDR3 nucleotides are TGCACCAGCAGCCAAGGAGAGGGGAGCAACACCGGGGAGCTGTTTTTT.

The chain combines TRBV7-9 with TRBJ1-1; D remains unclear. CDR1 is SEHNR, CDR2 FQNEAQ, per germline (reference sequence). CDR3 length equals 12 residues. With 1 base removed from V and 6 bases from J, the gap between germline ends came to 6 bases. Here the CDR3 reads CASSLEVSEAFF. The CDR3 nucleotides read TGTGCCAGCAGCTTAGAGGTATCTGAAGCTTTCTTT.

This clone occurred once. The chain uses TRBV30 and TRBJ1-6; TRBD1 might be the D (5 bases). This CDR3 has 15 residues. Germline CDR1 GTSNPN, CDR2 SVGIG (reference sequence). V lost 2 bases and J lost 8, with 16 bases in between. The CDR3 bases are TGTGCCTGGAGTCGGAGGACATTGGGAGATTCACCCCTCCACTTT. Translated: CAWSRRTLGDSPLHF. Based on the CDR3 plus reference TRBV30 and TRBJ1-6, the full variable domain is SQTIHQWPATLVQPVGSPLSLECTVEGTSNPNLYWYRQAAGRGLQLLFYSVGIGQISSEVPQNLSASRPQDRQFILSSKKLLLSDSGFYLCAWSRRTLGDSPLHFGNGTRLTVT.

The genes are TRBV28 and TRBJ2-7; a weak D match, TRBD1 (5 bases). The V gene's germline CDR1 is MDHEN and CDR2 SYDVKM. V was cut by 7 bases and J by 2 bases, with 18 bases left in between. The CDR3 consists of 15 residues. Here the CDR3 reads CASIQDRYSPYEQYF. DNA for the CDR3: TGTGCCAGCATCCAAGACAGATATTCCCCCTACGAGCAGTACTTC.

V is TRBV2 and J is TRBJ1-1, with 12 bases matching TRBD1. Germline CDR1 SNHLY, CDR2 FYNNEI. V dropped 6 bases and J dropped 5; count of bases not matched to a gene: 7. There are 15 residues in the CDR3. The CDR3 nucleotides are TGTGCCAGCAGGGGGGACAGGGGGCGTGGTACTGAAGCTTTCTTT. It codes for CASRGDRGRGTEAFF. Looking up the rest from reference TRBV2 and TRBJ1-1 gives the full variable domain: EPEVTQTPSHQVTQMGQEVILRCVPISNHLYFYWYRQILGQKVEFLVSFYNNEISEKSEIFDDQFSVERPDGSNFTLKIRSTKLEDSAMYFCASRGDRGRGTEAFFGQGTRLTVV.

Concerning this clone: One end of the junction does not line up with germline, which may come from a read error. The chain employs TRBV6-5 and TRBJ1-2, with TRBD1 as a possible D gene (5 bases). CDR3 length: 13 residues. Germline V gene data show CDR1 as MNHEY and CDR2 as SVGAGI. CDR3 DNA sequence: TGTGTCAGCACACCTGACAGTAACTATGGCTACACCTTC. Translated, it gives CVSTPDSNYGYTF.

This chain links TRBV24-1 with TRBJ2-7; D is unclear. CDR1 KGHDR and CDR2 SFDVKD come from the germline V gene. The CDR3 loop spans 13 amino acids. V lost 5 bases and J lost 6, with 13 bases in between. CDR3 sequence reads: CATSAVQETEQYF. The DNA for the CDR3 is TGTGCCACCAGTGCCGTTCAGGAAACCGAGCAGTACTTC.

The rearrangement uses TRBV19 and TRBJ1-5; D unclear. The CDR3 is made up of 14 amino acids. The ends were cut back, 10 bases at V and 0 bases at J, with 13 bases in the middle. CDR1 is LNHDA, CDR2 SQIVND, per germline (reference sequence). The CDR3 sequence: CATNWALSNQPQHF. CDR3 bases: TGTGCCACCAATTGGGCCCTTAGCAATCAGCCCCAGCATTTT.

The table lists this clone with a count of one. The V and J genes are TRBV3-1 (or the pseudogene TRBV3-2) and TRBJ2-7; possibly TRBD1 for D (7 bases). The CDR3 has 19 residues. The V and J ends lost 0 bases and 0 bases respectively, with 21 bases between them. Germline-derived CDR1 and CDR2 are LGHDT and YNNKEL (reference sequence). The DNA for the CDR3 is TGTGCCAGCAGCCAAGATTCAGGGGGGTTAGCGGTGAGCTCCTACGAGCAGTACTTC. This codes for CASSQDSGGLAVSSYEQYF.

This clone was found once. The chain couples TRBV19 to TRBJ1-6; D is ambiguous. The germline V gene encodes CDR1 LNHDA and CDR2 SQIVND (reference sequence). This CDR3 is 15 amino acids long. Trimming took off 7 bases at V and 5 bases at J, with 15 bases between the two ends. The CDR3 spells CASKIAPVDNSPLHF. The DNA for the CDR3 is TGTGCCAGTAAAATCGCCCCCGTGGATAATTCACCCCTCCACTTT.

The table lists this clone with a count of one. V usage is TRBV10-3 and J usage is TRBJ2-5, with D possibly being TRBD1 (5 bases). Germline V gene lookup returns CDR1 ENHRY and CDR2 SYGVKD. The V gene lost 4 bases and the J gene lost 3 bases, with 9 bases spanning the gap. This CDR3 has 13 residues. CDR3 loop: CAISARQKETQYF. The CDR3 nucleotides read TGTGCCATCAGTGCTCGACAGAAAGAGACCCAGTACTTC.

The chain links TRBV6-5 to TRBJ1-2; D not resolved. Trimming removed 0 bases from V and 5 bases from J, with 13 bases in between. The CDR3 totals 15 residues. CDR1 and CDR2 (germline): MNHEY, SVGAGI. DNA of the CDR3: TGTGCCAGCAGTTACTCGCGGGGAAGTGGATATGGCTACACCTTC. It is translated as CASSYSRGSGYGYTF.

The CDR3 DNA follows: TGTGCTAGTGGTTTGCGGGACGGGACACTCCCTAGAGAGCAGTACGTC. Amino acid sequence: CASGLRDGTLPREQYV. The chain carries TRBV12-5 and TRBJ2-7; D might be TRBD1 (6 bases). Per germline, CDR1 LGHNT and CDR2 FRNRAP. The CDR3 has 16 amino acids. Trimming cost V 2 bases and J 7 bases, with 21 bases left between them.

About this clone: The junction departs from germline at one end; a sequencing error may be responsible. This chain connects TRBV5-1 to TRBJ2-6; 11 bases fit TRBD2. Germline V gene data show CDR1 as SGHRS and CDR2 as YFSETQ. This CDR3 spans 17 amino acids. CDR3 nucleotides: TGCGCCCGCAGCTTGTCTAGCGGGGGGTACGGGGCCAACGTCCTGACTTTC. Protein product: CARSLSSGGYGANVLTF.

The chain joins TRBV4-2 to TRBJ2-5; 9 bases agree with TRBD1. Germline V gene sequence: CDR1 LGHNA, CDR2 YNFKEQ. This CDR3 spans 17 amino acids. V shed 1 base and J 5 bases; nucleotides not matched to a gene: 11. DNA for the CDR3: TGTGCCAGCAGCCAAGGCAGCGGGACAGGGATGGTGGAGACCCAGTACTTC. This translates into CASSQGSGTGMVETQYF.

V gene TRBV6-1 combines with J gene TRBJ1-2; no firm D call. The CDR3 spans 15 residues. The V and J ends lost 1 base and 2 bases respectively, with 11 bases between them. CDR1 and CDR2 from the germline V gene are MNHNS and SASEGT. CDR3 sequence: CASSEVHGRNYGYTF. The CDR3 DNA sequence: TGTGCCAGCAGTGAAGTTCATGGACGAAACTATGGCTACACCTTC.

The chain combines TRBV24-1 with TRBJ2-5, with D perhaps matching TRBD1 (6 bases). The CDR3 has 16 residues. Germline loops: CDR1 KGHDR, CDR2 SFDVKD. The V gene lost 2 bases and the J gene lost 4 bases, with 16 bases spanning the gap. CDR3 residues: CATSDSGRGVGETQYF. In DNA form, the CDR3 reads TGTGCCACCAGTGATTCGGGCAGGGGTGTGGGAGAGACCCAGTACTTC.

This clone is a singleton in its sample. The chain recombines TRBV19 with TRBJ2-2, with 9 positions matching TRBD1. The junction had 4 bases not matched to a gene; V was cut back by 3 bases and J by 2 bases. Germline values: CDR1 LNHDA, CDR2 SQIVND (reference sequence). The CDR3 is 16 amino acids. The CDR3 is CASSMDRGPNTGELFF. CDR3 nucleotides: TGTGCCAGTAGTATGGACAGGGGACCTAACACCGGGGAGCTGTTTTTT.